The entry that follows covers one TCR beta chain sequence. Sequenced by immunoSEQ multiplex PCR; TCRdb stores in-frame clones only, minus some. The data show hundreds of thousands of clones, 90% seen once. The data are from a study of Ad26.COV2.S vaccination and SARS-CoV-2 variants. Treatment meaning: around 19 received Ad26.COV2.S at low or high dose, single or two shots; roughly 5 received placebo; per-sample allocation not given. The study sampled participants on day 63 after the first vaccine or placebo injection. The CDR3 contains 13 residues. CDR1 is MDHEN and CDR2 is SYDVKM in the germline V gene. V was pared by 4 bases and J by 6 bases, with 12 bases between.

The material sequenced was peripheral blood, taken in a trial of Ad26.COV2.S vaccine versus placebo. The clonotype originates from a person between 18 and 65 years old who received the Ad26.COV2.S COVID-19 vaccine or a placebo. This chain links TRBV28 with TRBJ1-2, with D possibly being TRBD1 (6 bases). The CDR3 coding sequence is TGTGCCAGCAGTTCTCCAGACAGGAATGGCTACACCTTC. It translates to CASSSPDRNGYTF.